This TCR beta chain was identified in a study of blood T cell repertoires in COVID-19. Repertoires were generated with immunoSEQ multiplex PCR, while TCRdb's copy carries only in-frame clones and drops some. The table shows roughly 480,000 clones, with approximately 92% occurring only once. The CDR3 consists of 14 residues. Germline CDR1 is SQVTM and CDR2 is ANQGSEA. The V end lost 7 bases, the J end lost 1 base, and 16 bases lay between the germline ends. The rearrangement links TRBV29-1 to TRBJ1-2, with a weak D call TRBD1 (5 bases). The sequenced sample consisted of peripheral blood. The sequence was obtained from a man aged 18 to 29 with COVID-19, enrolled during active disease. The CDR3 sequence is CSEGTTGINYGYTF. The CDR3 DNA is TGCAGCGAGGGGACCACGGGGATTAACTATGGCTACACCTTC.